Reported below is one TCR beta chain. This entry belongs to a study of blood T cell repertoires in COVID-19. CDR1 is SGDLS, CDR2 YYNGEE, per germline. Trimming left V 0 bases short and J 4 bases short, with 9 bases between. The CDR3 extends over 14 amino acids. Per the study methods: Estimated nucleated cell counts came from reference gene primer amplification. Clones were read by immunoSEQ multiplex PCR, and TCRdb kept only the in-frame ones, dropping some. V, J and clone size derive from that table, while D and trimming were established from the DNA sequence. This sample has under 150,000 clones; over 70% occur once, and the top ten carry around 1.5%.

This clonotype was obtained from a man aged 45-65 years with acute or convalescent COVID-19. Sample: peripheral blood. J is TRBJ2-3 and V is TRBV9; TRBD2 might be the D (5 bases). CDR3: CASSVGPSSDTQYF. The CDR3 DNA reads as TGTGCCAGCAGCGTAGGTCCTAGCTCAGATACGCAGTATTTT.